One sample yielded the 19 T cell receptor beta chains listed below, sequenced in a study of shared clonotypes between healthy human individuals. Repertoires were generated with immunoSEQ multiplex PCR, while TCRdb's copy carries only in-frame clones and drops some. Among a few hundred thousand clones listed, around 86% were seen once. The sequenced sample consisted of memory CD8+ T cells sorted from blood. Sample subset: CD45RO+ cells pooled with CCR7-negative TemRA cells. These receptors came from a man aged 18-30 years in good health.

V usage is TRBV7-8 and J usage is TRBJ1-6, with 8 bases lining up with TRBD1. Germline CDR1 SGHVS, CDR2 FQNEAQ. The ends lost 5 bases at V and 7 bases at J; junction bases unmatched: 10. The CDR3 is 16 amino acids. The CDR3 sequence: CASSLSSTGVNSPLHF. The CDR3 region has the DNA TGTGCCAGCAGCCTGTCCTCGACAGGGGTCAATTCACCCCTCCACTTT.

This chain links TRBV10-2 with TRBJ2-7; no clear D. Deletions cut 6 bases from V and 6 bases from J, with 9 bases between. Germline V gene sequence: CDR1 WSHSY, CDR2 SAAADI. This CDR3 is 11 amino acids long. CDR3 sequence: CASRGGLEQYF. The DNA for the CDR3 is TGCGCCAGCAGGGGCGGCCTCGAGCAGTACTTC.

The sample holds one count of this clone. J is TRBJ2-1 and V is TRBV4-2; TRBD1 agrees at 10 bases. The CDR3 has 16 residues. CDR1 is LGHNA, CDR2 YNFKEQ, per germline. V was pared by 4 bases and J by 5 bases, with 8 bases of the junction left unmatched. The CDR3 reads CASSPWGTGENNEQFF. The DNA of the CDR3 is TGTGCCAGCAGCCCCTGGGGGACAGGGGAGAACAATGAGCAGTTCTTC.

The chain combines TRBV2 with TRBJ2-7; D is unclear. Germline V gene data show CDR1 as SNHLY and CDR2 as FYNNEI. This CDR3 spans 13 amino acids. V was pared by 0 bases and J by 6 bases, with 9 bases between. The CDR3 loop is CASSEAVLREQYF. As DNA, the CDR3 is TGTGCCAGCAGTGAAGCGGTCCTGCGCGAGCAGTACTTC.

With regard to this clone: The same CDR3 can be traced to other DNA sequences in this sample. This chain links TRBV6-5 with TRBJ1-1; D call uncertain. V was clipped by 2 bases and J by 0 bases, with 10 bases between them. The CDR3 is made up of 15 amino acids. CDR1 and CDR2 from the germline V gene are MNHEY and SVGAGI. The CDR3 coding sequence is TGTGCCAGCAGTTACAGGGAGGGTTTGAACACTGAAGCTTTCTTT. Its protein is CASSYREGLNTEAFF.

The chain employs TRBV2 and TRBJ2-1; D gene ambiguous. With 7 bases removed from V and 0 bases from J, the gap between germline ends came to 10 bases. Per the germline V gene, CDR1 is SNHLY and CDR2 is FYNNEI. CDR3 length equals 14 residues. CDR3 region: CASNGRYSYNEQFF. CDR3 DNA sequence: TGTGCCAGCAACGGCAGGTACTCCTACAATGAGCAGTTCTTC.

This sequence joins TRBV7-8 and TRBJ2-7, with TRBD1 identical over 7 bases. Germline CDR1 and CDR2: SGHVS and FQNEAQ. The CDR3 has 17 residues. Trimming removed 5 bases from V and 6 bases from J; junction bases left unmatched: 19. The CDR3 here is CASSPDPCPGGKGEQYF. The CDR3 DNA reads as TGTGCCAGCAGCCCCGACCCCTGTCCAGGGGGAAAAGGCGAGCAGTACTTC.

For the CDR3, the DNA is TGTGCCAGCAGCCAAGGAGGGGGCGCCTACGAGCAGTACTTC. Its protein product is CASSQGGGAYEQYF. The chain links TRBV4-2 to TRBJ2-7; 7 bases match TRBD1. With 1 base clipped from V and 2 bases from J, the junction kept 2 bases outside the gene matches. This CDR3 has 14 amino acids. Germline-derived CDR1 and CDR2 are LGHNA and YNFKEQ.

J is TRBJ1-4 and V is TRBV4-1, with unresolved D. Germline CDR1 is MGHRA and CDR2 is YSYEKL. CDR3 length: 15 residues. The V and J ends lost 0 bases and 0 bases respectively, with 5 bases between them. CDR3 region: CASSQDHATNEKLFF. Here the CDR3 DNA reads TGCGCCAGCAGCCAAGACCACGCAACTAATGAAAAACTGTTTTTT.

V gene TRBV7-6 combines with J gene TRBJ1-1; no firm D call. In germline, CDR1 is SGHVS, CDR2 FNYEAQ. V was pared by 1 base and J by 8 bases, with 14 bases between. CDR3 length: 14 residues. The CDR3 DNA sequence: TGTGCCAGCAGCTTAGGTCCCGGATCACTCGAAGCTTTCTTT. As protein: CASSLGPGSLEAFF.

The rearrangement links TRBV28 to TRBJ2-7, with D perhaps matching TRBD1 (5 bases). The CDR3 contains 14 residues. Germline lookup yields CDR1 MDHEN and CDR2 SYDVKM. Trimming removed 6 bases from V and 0 bases from J, with 12 bases in between. The CDR3 reads CASSDHRFSYEQYF. DNA of the CDR3: TGTGCCAGCAGCGATCACAGGTTCTCCTACGAGCAGTACTTC.

V gene TRBV28 combines with J gene TRBJ2-1, with D possibly being TRBD2 (7 bases). The length of the CDR3 is 16 residues. V lost 3 bases and J 4 bases, leaving 16 bases between the germline ends. Germline lookup yields CDR1 MDHEN and CDR2 SYDVKM. CDR3 sequence: CASSFLGGGLYNEQFF. The CDR3 region has the DNA TGTGCCAGCAGTTTTCTAGGGGGGGGTCTTTACAATGAGCAGTTCTTC.

This clone was counted once. Other DNA sequences from this sample encode an identical CDR3 as well. The genes are TRBV6-5 and TRBJ1-1; D might be TRBD1 (6 bases). V lost 2 bases to trimming and J lost 8 bases, with 6 bases between them. The CDR3 is made up of 11 amino acids. Germline values: CDR1 MNHEY, CDR2 SVGAGI. The CDR3 sequence: CASSYGTEAFF. The CDR3 DNA reads as TGTGCCAGCAGTTACGGGACAGAAGCTTTCTTT.

J is TRBJ2-7 and V is TRBV7-9; tentatively, D is TRBD2 (5 bases). Germline V gene sequence: CDR1 SEHNR, CDR2 FQNEAQ (reference sequence). The V gene lost 8 bases and the J gene lost 1 base, with 12 bases spanning the gap. This CDR3 region has 13 residues. In DNA form, the CDR3 reads TGTGCCAGCTCCTCAAGCGGTTCCTACGAGCAGTACTTC. Protein product: CASSSSGSYEQYF. Together with reference TRBV7-9 and TRBJ2-7, the CDR3 gives the full variable domain: DTGVSQNPRHKITKRGQNVTFRCDPISEHNRLYWYRQTLGQGPEFLTYFQNEAQLEKSRLLSDRFSAERPKGSFSTLEIQRTEQGDSAMYLCASSSSGSYEQYFGPGTRLTVT.

The V gene is TRBV4-1, the J gene TRBJ1-5; D perhaps matches TRBD1 (5 bases). Trimming cost V 0 bases and J 8 bases, with 29 bases left between them. The CDR3 covers 20 residues. Germline lookup yields CDR1 MGHRA and CDR2 YSYEKL. The CDR3 region has the DNA TGCGCCAGCAGCCAAGAACACTGGCTCAATACAGGTTTTTCGAGCAAGCCCCAGCATTTT. This gives the protein CASSQEHWLNTGFSSKPQHF.

As to this clone: At one end the junction does not follow the germline gene, possibly because of a read error. This chain joins TRBV7-7 and TRBJ2-5, with TRBD2 as a possible D gene (5 bases). This CDR3 comprises 13 residues. Per the germline V gene, CDR1 is SSHAT and CDR2 is FNYEAQ (reference sequence). The CDR3 spells CASSSNEGETQYF. CDR3 nucleotides: TGTGCTAGCAGCTCCAATGAGGGAGAGACCCAGTACTTC.

This clone was found many times. The chain is built from TRBV6-5 and TRBJ1-1; D is possibly TRBD1 (5 bases). From germline, CDR1 is MNHEY and CDR2 SVGAGI. This CDR3 is 12 amino acids long. The CDR3 region has the DNA TGTGTCCCGGGGGTCTTCGACACTGAAGCTTTCTTT. Protein product: CVPGVFDTEAFF.

The chain carries TRBV9 and TRBJ1-2, with a tentative D call TRBD1 (5 bases). The V end lost 5 bases, the J end lost 3 bases, and 14 bases lay between the germline ends. Germline-derived CDR1 and CDR2 are SGDLS and YYNGEE. CDR3 length: 14 residues. The CDR3 spells CASSLGTEYYGYTF. The CDR3 bases are TGTGCCAGCAGTCTCGGGACGGAATACTATGGCTACACCTTC.

The rearrangement uses TRBV9 and TRBJ2-1; D might be TRBD1 (5 bases). CDR3 length equals 13 residues. The germline gives CDR1 SGDLS, CDR2 YYNGEE. Trimming pared 2 bases from V and 8 bases from J, leaving 11 bases between. CDR3 protein: CASSVGGADEQFF. CDR3 nucleotide sequence: TGTGCCAGCAGCGTTGGTGGGGCTGATGAGCAGTTCTTC.